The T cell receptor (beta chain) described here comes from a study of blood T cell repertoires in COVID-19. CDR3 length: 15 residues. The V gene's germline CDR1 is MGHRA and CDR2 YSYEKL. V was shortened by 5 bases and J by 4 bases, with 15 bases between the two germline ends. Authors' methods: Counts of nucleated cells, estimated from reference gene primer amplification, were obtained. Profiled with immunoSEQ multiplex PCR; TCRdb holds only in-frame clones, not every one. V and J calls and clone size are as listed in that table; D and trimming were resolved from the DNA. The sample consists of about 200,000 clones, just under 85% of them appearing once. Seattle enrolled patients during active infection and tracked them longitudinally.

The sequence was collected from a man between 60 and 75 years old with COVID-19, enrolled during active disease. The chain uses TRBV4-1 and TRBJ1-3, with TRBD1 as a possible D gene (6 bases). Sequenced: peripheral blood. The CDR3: CASSNTGTRGNTIYF. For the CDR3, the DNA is TGCGCCAGCAGCAATACCGGGACACGGGGAAACACCATATATTTT.